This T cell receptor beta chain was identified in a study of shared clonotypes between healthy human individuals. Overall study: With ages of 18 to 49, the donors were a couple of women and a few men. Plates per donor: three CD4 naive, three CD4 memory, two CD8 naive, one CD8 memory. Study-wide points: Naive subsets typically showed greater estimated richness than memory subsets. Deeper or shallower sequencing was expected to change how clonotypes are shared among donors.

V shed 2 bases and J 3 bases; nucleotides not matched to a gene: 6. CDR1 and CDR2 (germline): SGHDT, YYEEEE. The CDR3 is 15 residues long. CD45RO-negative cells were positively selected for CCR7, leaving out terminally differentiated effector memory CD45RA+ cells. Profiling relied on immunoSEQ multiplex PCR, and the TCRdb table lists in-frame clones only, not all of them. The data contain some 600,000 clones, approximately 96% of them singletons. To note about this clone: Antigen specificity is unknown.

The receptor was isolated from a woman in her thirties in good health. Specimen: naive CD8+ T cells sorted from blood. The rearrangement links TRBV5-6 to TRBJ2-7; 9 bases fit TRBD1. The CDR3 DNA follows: TGTGCCAGCAGCTTCTCCGGGACAGGGCACTACGAGCAGTACTTC. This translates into CASSFSGTGHYEQYF.